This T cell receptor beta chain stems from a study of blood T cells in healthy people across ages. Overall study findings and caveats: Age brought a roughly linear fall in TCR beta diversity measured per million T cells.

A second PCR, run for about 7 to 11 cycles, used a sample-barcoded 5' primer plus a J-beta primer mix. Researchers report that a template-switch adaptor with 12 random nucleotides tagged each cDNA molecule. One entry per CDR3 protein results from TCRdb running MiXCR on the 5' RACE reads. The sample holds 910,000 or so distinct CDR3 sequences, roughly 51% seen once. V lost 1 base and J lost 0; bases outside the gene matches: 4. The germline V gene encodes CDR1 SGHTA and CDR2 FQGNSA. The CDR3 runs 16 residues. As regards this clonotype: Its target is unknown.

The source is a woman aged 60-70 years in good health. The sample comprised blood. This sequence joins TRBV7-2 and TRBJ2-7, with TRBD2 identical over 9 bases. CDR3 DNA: TGTGCCAGCAGCTTAGTGAGCGGGGGGATCTCCTACGAGCAGTACTTC. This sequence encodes CASSLVSGGISYEQYF.